The source of this T cell receptor beta chain is a study of cytomegalovirus exposure and HLA in healthy donors. The germline CDR1 and CDR2 sequences are MNHNS and SASEGT. V lost 1 base and J lost 6; bases outside the gene matches: 5. CDR3 size: 15 residues. A remark on this clone: Antigen unknown.

Data came from immunoSEQ multiplex PCR; TCRdb stores just in-frame clones and leaves some out. The repertoire holds 100,000 to 150,000 clones, around 90% seen once, with 1.5% to 2.5% in the top ten. The study's findings and limits: Through in vitro validation, a few CMV-associated chains were shown to be specific for CMV antigens. The study flagged 150 to 200 TCR beta chains as cytomegalovirus-associated. Clusters of TCRs from the first cohort tended to co-occur in the roughly 120 validation repertoires (as a later analysis found).

The sequenced material came from PBMCs. The receptor comes from a woman between 18 and 29 years old in good health and CMV-seronegative. V and J are TRBV6-1 and TRBJ2-3; 9 nucleotides line up with TRBD2. CDR3 sequence (DNA): TGTGCCAGCAGTGAAGGAACTAGCGGGCGGGATACGCAGTATTTT. Residues: CASSEGTSGRDTQYF.